A single sample gave rise to the 28 T cell receptor beta chains below, sequenced in a study of CD8 T cells in ankylosing spondylitis. TCRdb passed the 5' RACE reads through MiXCR, listing each CDR3 protein once. The table shows 650,000 to 800,000 distinct CDR3 sequences, with roughly 20% occurring only once. These receptors have no known antigen. Notes on the study in general: Characteristic of ankylosing spondylitis blood, it appeared, was a TCR beta motif comprising eight highly homologous variants.

Sequenced material: blood, either unsorted or a sorted T cell fraction (not recorded which). The source of these receptors is a male donor with ankylosing spondylitis.

The genes are TRBV12-3 or TRBV12-4 and TRBJ1-6, with no clear D. The CDR3 covers 15 residues. The ends were cut back, 7 bases at V and 7 bases at J, with 17 bases in the middle. The CDR3 loop reads CASTAGGRTNSPLHF. The DNA of the CDR3 is TGTGCCAGCACCGCAGGTGGGCGAACAAATTCACCCCTCCACTTT.

The chain couples TRBV20-1 to TRBJ1-2, with 8 bases identical to TRBD1. This CDR3 contains 11 residues. Unmatched junction bases numbered 3, after V lost 6 bases and J lost 6 bases. CDR1 is DFQATT, CDR2 SNEGSKA, per germline (reference sequence). For the CDR3, the DNA is TGCAGTGCGGGGACAGGCCATGGCTACACCTTC. It translates to CSAGTGHGYTF.

This clonotype was detected only a few times. The V gene is TRBV27, the J gene TRBJ2-7, with 8 bases fitting TRBD1. The CDR3 is made up of 14 amino acids. Looked up from germline, CDR1 is MNHEY and CDR2 is SMNVEV (reference sequence). V was pared by 5 bases and J by 3 bases, with 6 bases of the junction left unmatched. This CDR3 reads CASSPTDRGYEQYF. CDR3 sequence (DNA): TGTGCCAGCAGTCCGACTGACAGGGGCTACGAGCAGTACTTC.

This clonotype was picked up many times. The chain couples TRBV7-8 to TRBJ2-5; 9 bases match TRBD2. Germline loops: CDR1 SGHVS, CDR2 FQNEAQ. This CDR3 has 14 amino acids. The ends lost 11 bases at V and 1 base at J; junction bases unmatched: 8. The CDR3 nucleotides read TGTGCCGGTTCGAGCGGGAGGTCCCAAGAGACCCAGTACTTC. Translated, it gives CAGSSGRSQETQYF.

This clonotype was counted a few times. Mismatch with germline at one junction end may stem from a read error. The V call is TRBV20-1, the J call TRBJ1-5; D not resolved. Germline V CDR1 and CDR2: DFQATT, SNEGSKA (reference sequence). The CDR3 runs 13 residues. DNA of the CDR3: TGCAGTGCCAGAGAGGTGGTTCATCAGCCCCAGCATTTT. Its protein product is CSAREVVHQPQHF.

There are many counts of this clonotype. The V and J genes are TRBV20-1 and TRBJ1-1; D unclear. The CDR3 consists of 15 residues. Trimming removed 6 bases at V and 0 bases at J, with 17 bases between. Germline CDR1 DFQATT, CDR2 SNEGSKA (reference sequence). CDR3 nucleotide sequence: TGCAGTGCGCTAAGAGGCCTCAAAATGAACACTGAAGCTTTCTTT. It codes for CSALRGLKMNTEAFF.

This clonotype was observed a few times. This rearrangement joins TRBV30 to TRBJ1-2; D unresolved. Germline lookup yields CDR1 GTSNPN and CDR2 SVGIG (reference sequence). The CDR3 has 16 residues. V was trimmed by 1 base and J by 5 bases, leaving 20 bases between them. The CDR3 DNA reads TGTGCCTGGAGTGCAGATTTCACGGTTATCGGGTATGGCTACACCTTC. Its protein product is CAWSADFTVIGYGYTF.

This sequence joins TRBV7-2 and TRBJ2-5; TRBD2 aligns across 9 bases. Looked up from germline, CDR1 is SGHTA and CDR2 is FQGNSA. V gave up 7 bases and J gave up 5 bases; unmatched junction bases: 8. The CDR3 is made up of 14 amino acids. CDR3 sequence: CASMLAGGRETQYF. DNA for the CDR3: TGTGCCAGCATGTTGGCGGGAGGGCGCGAGACCCAGTACTTC.

This clonotype was observed a few times. The genes are TRBV20-1 and TRBJ1-1, with D possibly TRBD1 on 6 matching bases. V shed 3 bases and J shed 1 base, with 15 bases lying between them. The CDR3 totals 15 residues. CDR1 is DFQATT, CDR2 SNEGSKA, per germline (reference sequence). CDR3 bases: TGCAGTGCTAGTCCCGGGGGGGGCCAGAACACTGAAGCTTTCTTT. This gives the protein CSASPGGGQNTEAFF.

About this clonotype: This clone may be a read error of a much larger clone one base away. The chain carries TRBV3-1 and TRBJ2-1, with no clear D. Germline V gives CDR1 LGHDT, CDR2 YNNKEL (reference sequence). The length of the CDR3 is 14 residues. CDR3 sequence reads: CDSSQLSGKGEQFF. CDR3 DNA sequence: TGTGACAGCAGCCAACTTTCGGGTAAAGGGGAGCAGTTCTTC.

The chain has TRBV20-1 and TRBJ2-1; 9 bases line up with TRBD1. This CDR3 comprises 16 residues. Germline assignment: CDR1 DFQATT and CDR2 SNEGSKA (reference sequence). The trim removed 5 bases at V and 4 bases at J, leaving 12 bases unmatched. The CDR3 reads CSALPPGQGPYNEQFF. DNA for the CDR3: TGCAGTGCTCTCCCCCCGGGACAGGGTCCATACAATGAGCAGTTCTTC.

The V gene is TRBV4-1, the J gene TRBJ2-1; TRBD1 is a possible D gene (6 bases). The CDR3 is made up of 16 amino acids. Germline V gene data show CDR1 as MGHRA and CDR2 as YSYEKL. V gave up 1 base and J gave up 1 base, with 11 bases separating them. CDR3 protein: CASSQGQVSSYNEQFF. The DNA of the CDR3 is TGCGCCAGCAGCCAAGGACAGGTCTCGTCCTACAATGAGCAGTTCTTC.

This clonotype was seen many times. This chain uses TRBV7-9 with TRBJ1-4, with 7 bases matching TRBD1. Trimming took 4 bases from V and 8 from J; bases not matched to a gene: 7. CDR3 length: 14 amino acids. Per germline, CDR1 SEHNR and CDR2 FQNEAQ (reference sequence). CDR3 in amino acids: CASSSGTVSEKLFF. CDR3 coding DNA: TGTGCCAGCAGCTCCGGGACAGTCTCGGAAAAACTGTTTTTT.

In DNA form, the CDR3 reads TGTGCCAGCAGGGTGCGGGTATCCTACAATGAGCAGTTCTTC. Its protein product is CASRVRVSYNEQFF. The chain uses TRBV27 and TRBJ2-1, with D possibly matching TRBD2 (5 bases). CDR1 and CDR2 from the germline V gene are MNHEY and SMNVEV (reference sequence). V was clipped by 6 bases and J by 1 base, with 10 bases between them. The CDR3 extends over 14 amino acids.

This clonotype was recorded many times. The chain recombines TRBV11-2 with TRBJ1-1; D not certain. Germline V lookup: CDR1 SGHAT, CDR2 FQNNGV. Trimming removed 2 bases from V and 0 bases from J, with 7 bases in between. The CDR3 has 14 amino acids. The CDR3 loop is CASSLPALNTEAFF. In DNA form, the CDR3 reads TGTGCCAGCAGCTTACCGGCATTGAACACTGAAGCTTTCTTT.

CDR3 sequence reads: CASSFDVSYEQYF. The CDR3 region has the DNA TGTGCCAGCTCCTTCGATGTCTCCTACGAGCAGTACTTC. The rearrangement uses TRBV18 and TRBJ2-7; D is unresolved. The CDR3 totals 13 residues. CDR1 KGHSH and CDR2 LQKENI come from the germline V gene. Deletions cut 6 bases from V and 0 bases from J, with 9 bases between.

This clonotype was counted between two and nine times. The chain uses TRBV18 and TRBJ1-3; no reliable D call. This CDR3 is 15 amino acids long. Germline lookup yields CDR1 KGHSH and CDR2 LQKENI. Trimming pared 4 bases from V and 0 bases from J, leaving 10 bases between. This CDR3 reads CASSLRESSGNTIYF. Written as DNA, the CDR3 is TGTGCCAGCTCACTGAGGGAATCCTCTGGAAACACCATATATTTT.

This chain uses TRBV10-3 with TRBJ2-7, with 7 bases that match TRBD1. Germline CDR1 is ENHRY and CDR2 is SYGVKD. The CDR3 sequence is 11 residues long. V was clipped by 5 bases and J by 10 bases; unmatched bases: 5. As DNA, the CDR3 is TGTGCCATCAGTATCCGGGACAGCCAGTACTTC. Its translation: CAISIRDSQYF.

This chain links TRBV11-2 with TRBJ2-7; the D gene is possibly TRBD2 (7 bases). The CDR3 runs 15 residues. Germline CDR1 SGHAT, CDR2 FQNNGV. With 1 base removed from V and 1 base from J, the gap between germline ends came to 11 bases. The CDR3 is CASSLAGGQSYEQYF. The CDR3 nucleotides are TGTGCCAGCAGCTTAGCGGGGGGCCAGTCCTACGAGCAGTACTTC.

The chain couples TRBV28 to TRBJ2-7; 8 bases are a match to TRBD2. Germline trimming cut 7 bases from V and 5 bases from J; bases unmatched to any gene: 7. The CDR3 runs 13 residues. Germline-derived CDR1 and CDR2 are MDHEN and SYDVKM. The CDR3: CASTRGGWDEQYF. The CDR3 DNA follows: TGTGCCAGCACCCGGGGGGGATGGGACGAGCAGTACTTC.

This clonotype was detected only a few times. The chain carries TRBV6-1 and TRBJ2-7, with 9 nucleotides matching TRBD1. Looked up from germline, CDR1 is MNHNS and CDR2 is SASEGT. The CDR3 is made up of 13 amino acids. The junction had 5 bases not matched to a gene; V was cut back by 5 bases and J by 6 bases. The CDR3 region is CASSIGTGIEQYF. The CDR3 DNA reads as TGTGCCAGCAGTATCGGGACAGGGATCGAGCAGTACTTC.

The rearrangement uses TRBV5-1 and TRBJ1-4, with D possibly being TRBD1 (5 bases). The V end lost 4 bases, the J end lost 6 bases, and 16 bases lay between the germline ends. The CDR3 is made up of 15 amino acids. CDR1 is SGHRS and CDR2 is YFSETQ in the germline V gene. Here the CDR3 reads CASSTTRVGDEKLFF. In nucleotides, the CDR3 is TGCGCCAGCAGCACCACCAGGGTAGGCGATGAAAAACTGTTTTTT.

The chain couples TRBV20-1 to TRBJ1-5; D remains ambiguous. Germline CDR1 DFQATT, CDR2 SNEGSKA (reference sequence). The CDR3 length is 15 residues. The germline V and J ends were trimmed by 1 base and 1 base, with 11 bases remaining between them. The CDR3 region is CSARVGSGSNQPQHF. Written as DNA, the CDR3 is TGCAGTGCTAGAGTGGGGTCCGGGAGCAATCAGCCCCAGCATTTT.

This clonotype was seen only a few times. The rearrangement joins TRBV12-3 or TRBV12-4 to TRBJ1-4; no clear D. The CDR3 sequence is 13 residues long. Trimming removed 5 bases from V and 11 bases from J, with 15 bases in between. DNA for the CDR3: TGTGCCAGCAGTCCCCTTGCGGATGGGAAACTGTTTTTT. Its translation: CASSPLADGKLFF.

This clonotype was found many times. The J gene is TRBJ2-5, the V gene TRBV25-1, with D possibly TRBD2 on 7 matching bases. Germline V gives CDR1 MGHDK, CDR2 SYGVNS. This CDR3 is 12 amino acids long. Between the trimmed V and J ends, which lost 10 bases and 4 bases, there was a span of 13 bases. The CDR3: CAIGGGGETQYF. CDR3 coding DNA: TGTGCCATCGGAGGGGGGGGAGAGACCCAGTACTTC.

The rearrangement uses TRBV20-1 and TRBJ2-5; TRBD2 agrees at 9 bases. CDR1 is DFQATT, CDR2 SNEGSKA, per germline (reference sequence). Trimming took 3 bases from V and 2 from J; bases not matched to a gene: 4. The CDR3 contains 14 residues. The chain's CDR3 is CSARDLAGQETQYF. The CDR3 DNA reads as TGCAGTGCTAGGGATCTAGCGGGGCAAGAGACCCAGTACTTC.

The chain combines TRBV29-1 with TRBJ1-1; a weak D match, TRBD1 (6 bases). This CDR3 spans 15 amino acids. V was trimmed by 4 bases and J by 4 bases, leaving 19 bases between them. Germline-derived CDR1 and CDR2 are SQVTM and ANQGSEA. DNA of the CDR3: TGCAGCGTTGTAGGTCACAGGGAGGATAGCACTGAAGCTTTCTTT. This gives the protein CSVVGHREDSTEAFF.

The chain carries TRBV12-3 or TRBV12-4 and TRBJ1-2, with 7 bases that match TRBD1. V lost 1 base to trimming and J lost 4 bases; unmatched junction nucleotides: 6. The CDR3 covers 15 residues. CDR3 sequence: CASSLGATGTYGYTF. The CDR3 DNA is TGTGCCAGCAGTTTAGGGGCGACAGGGACCTATGGCTACACCTTC.